This T cell receptor (beta chain) was identified during a study of a mutant IDH1 vaccine in newly diagnosed glioma. Overall study context: The first vaccination came 4-6 weeks after radiotherapy alone, or with temozolomide cycles. It was radiotherapy, temozolomide, or both that patients received previously, with most receiving both.

Whole-study results and caveats: Among all patients, vaccine-induced immune responses occurred in around 93%.

V gave up 0 bases and J gave up 4 bases; unmatched junction bases: 6. The CDR3 length is 16 residues. The germline CDR1 and CDR2 sequences are PRHDT and FYEKMQ (reference sequence). Using immunoSEQ multiplex PCR, the repertoire was profiled, and TCRdb retains in-frame clones only, with some absent. The profile covers 42,000 or so clones, with about 83% appearing a single time and over 4.5% taken by the ten largest. Specified time point: week 35, safety follow-up. Doses consisted of 300 ug of mutant IDH1 20-mer peptide each, paired with topical imiquimod. Astrocytomas that were new, WHO grade 3 or 4, IDH1-mutant and ATRX-lost were present in the donors. Turning to this clone: Its specificity is unknown.

The source material was PBMCs, sampled from a glioma patient whose treatment included an IDH1 peptide vaccine. This sequence joins TRBV13 and TRBJ1-1, with 9 bases fitting TRBD1. The receptor was derived from a woman aged 45-59 years with glioma. The CDR3: CASSLGDRGRSTEAFF. The CDR3 bases are TGTGCCAGCAGCTTAGGGGACAGGGGAAGGAGCACTGAAGCTTTCTTT.